The 22 T cell receptor beta chains listed next were all sequenced from one sample in a study of molecular identifiers for immune sequencing clone quantification. Each CDR3 protein gets one entry after TCRdb re-called the PCR reads with MiXCR. The sample shows hundreds of thousands of distinct CDR3 sequences, roughly 27% of them seen only once. The sequenced material came from naive CD8+ T cells from blood, with Jurkat cell RNA spiked in. The sample's subset: FACS-sorted CD8+CD4-CCR7+CD45RA+ naive T cells. These receptors all come from a human donor in good health. Some libraries in this study had Jurkat cell RNA spiked in.

This clonotype was picked up many times. CDR3 DNA sequence: TGTGCCAGCAGCTTGGCCGAGGCCCCGGGGTACAATGAGCAGTTCTTC. Amino acids: CASSLAEAPGYNEQFF. J is TRBJ2-1 and V is TRBV5-6, with D perhaps matching TRBD2 (5 bases). CDR1 and CDR2 (germline): SGHDT, YYEEEE. This CDR3 has 16 amino acids. The V gene lost 0 bases and the J gene lost 4 bases, with 14 bases spanning the gap.

This clonotype turned up a few times. The chain combines TRBV5-6 with TRBJ1-4; TRBD1 aligns across 11 bases. The germline CDR1 and CDR2 sequences are SGHDT and YYEEEE. The CDR3 length is 15 residues. With V trimmed by 4 bases and J by 14 bases, 13 bases remained unmatched. The CDR3 DNA reads TGTGCCAGCAGCGCTCGAGGGACAGGGGGGTCTCATCTGTTTTTT. This encodes CASSARGTGGSHLFF.

A remark on this clonotype: One base away lies a much larger clone, so this may be a sequencing read error. The chain is built from TRBV27 and TRBJ2-7, with D perhaps matching TRBD1 (7 bases). The CDR3 is made up of 12 amino acids. The germline gives CDR1 MNHEY, CDR2 SMNVEV (reference sequence). CDR3 DNA sequence: TGTGCCAGCAGTTACCAGGGGGGCGAGCAGTGCTTC. It encodes CASSYQGGEQCF.

This clonotype was observed many times. This chain uses TRBV6-2 or TRBV6-3 with TRBJ2-4; possibly TRBD1 or TRBD2 for D (6 bases each). This CDR3 has 18 residues. Trimming cost V 8 bases and J 2 bases, with 25 bases left between them. Germline V lookup: CDR1 MNHEY, CDR2 SVGEGT. CDR3 residues: CASGYGGRGPRTKNIQYF. The CDR3 DNA is TGTGCCAGCGGATACGGGGGTCGGGGGCCTAGGACCAAAAACATTCAGTACTTC.

This clonotype was counted at least ten times. V usage is TRBV6-6 and J usage is TRBJ2-2; D may be TRBD1 (5 bases). The CDR3 is 16 residues long. The V gene's germline CDR1 is MNHNY and CDR2 SVGAGI (reference sequence). The V end lost 0 bases, the J end lost 5 bases, and 13 bases lay between the germline ends. In DNA form, the CDR3 reads TGTGCCAGCAGTTACTCGATTACAGGTCCGACCGGGGAGCTGTTTTTT. Protein product: CASSYSITGPTGELFF.

This clonotype has more than one count but fewer than ten. This chain joins TRBV4-3 and TRBJ2-7; D may be TRBD2 (6 bases). With 1 base removed from V and 4 bases from J, the gap between germline ends came to 14 bases. Germline V gives CDR1 LGHNA, CDR2 YSLEER. This CDR3 region has 15 residues. The CDR3 DNA sequence: TGCGCCAGCAGCCAAGGCCTTGGGGGGATTTACGAGCAGTACTTC. Its protein product is CASSQGLGGIYEQYF.

This clonotype was seen ten or more times. This chain uses TRBV6-5 with TRBJ2-3; D is unresolved. V was clipped by 6 bases and J by 2 bases, with 9 bases between them. This CDR3 comprises 13 residues. Germline-derived CDR1 and CDR2 are MNHEY and SVGAGI. CDR3 sequence reads: CASSADDTDTQYF. The CDR3 DNA sequence: TGTGCCAGCAGCGCAGATGACACAGATACGCAGTATTTT.

The J gene is TRBJ1-2, the V gene TRBV6-5; D gene unclear. Per the germline V gene, CDR1 is MNHEY and CDR2 is SVGAGI. The germline V and J ends were trimmed by 0 bases and 3 bases, with 14 bases remaining between them. This CDR3 region has 16 residues. CDR3 DNA sequence: TGTGCCAGCAGTTACTCTCGGGCTTCGCGCTACTATGGCTACACCTTC. Its translation: CASSYSRASRYYGYTF.

This clonotype was recorded at least ten times. The chain uses TRBV2 and TRBJ2-3; 7 nucleotides agree with TRBD2. The germline V gene has CDR1 SNHLY and CDR2 FYNNEI. This CDR3 has 14 residues. The trim removed 4 bases at V and 3 bases at J, leaving 4 bases unmatched. The CDR3 loop reads CASSGVSGTDTQYF. For the CDR3, the DNA is TGTGCCAGCAGTGGGGTTAGCGGGACAGATACGCAGTATTTT.

As concerns this clonotype: With a much larger clone just one base away, this may be a read error. This sequence joins TRBV9 and TRBJ1-1; D remains unclear. V was trimmed by 0 bases and J by 11 bases, leaving 17 bases between them. The CDR3 runs to 14 residues. Per germline, CDR1 SGDLS and CDR2 YYNGEE. In DNA, the CDR3 is TGTGCCAGCAGCGTAGCCTCTAGCGGGGATGGGGCTTTCTTT. This encodes CASSVASSGDGAFF.

This chain links TRBV28 with TRBJ1-2; D is unresolved. Germline V gene lookup returns CDR1 MDHEN and CDR2 SYDVKM. Deletions cut 3 bases from V and 8 bases from J, with 13 bases between. CDR3 length: 13 amino acids. CDR3 protein: CASSFRLTGGYTF. The CDR3, as DNA: TGTGCCAGCAGTTTTCGGTTGACTGGCGGCTACACCTTC.

A note on this clonotype: The junction does not match germline at one end; this may be a read error. This chain joins TRBV4-3 and TRBJ1-1; D is perhaps TRBD1 (6 bases). There are 15 residues in the CDR3. The germline gives CDR1 LGHNA, CDR2 YSLEER. In DNA form, the CDR3 reads TGCGCCAGCTGCCAAGGGGACATTAGTATCACTGAAGCTTTCTTT. It yields the protein CASCQGDISITEAFF.

This clonotype appeared many times. The V call is TRBV7-9, the J call TRBJ1-5, with D possibly matching TRBD1 (6 bases). CDR3 size: 15 residues. Germline CDR1 is SEHNR and CDR2 is FQNEAQ (reference sequence). V was trimmed by 1 base and J by 0 bases, leaving 7 bases between them. DNA of the CDR3: TGTGCCAGCAGCTTAGAAGGGGGTAGCAATCAGCCCCAGCATTTT. Encoded protein: CASSLEGGSNQPQHF.

The chain combines TRBV19 with TRBJ2-7, with 7 positions matching TRBD1. Per the germline V gene, CDR1 is LNHDA and CDR2 is SQIVND (reference sequence). CDR3 size: 14 residues. With V trimmed by 4 bases and J by 2 bases, 5 bases remained unmatched. DNA of the CDR3: TGTGCCAGTAGTAACGGACAGGAAACCTACGAGCAGTACTTC. It codes for CASSNGQETYEQYF. The whole variable domain, filled in from reference TRBV19 and TRBJ2-7, reads DGGITQSPKYLFRKEGQNVTLSCEQNLNHDAMYWYRQDPGQGLRLIYYSQIVNDFQKGDIAEGYSVSREKKESFPLTVTSAQKNPTAFYLCASSNGQETYEQYFGPGTRLTVT.

The CDR3 reads CASSSSGQGIYEQFF. The CDR3 nucleotides read TGTGCCAGCAGCTCTTCGGGTCAGGGTATCTATGAGCAGTTCTTC. This chain uses TRBV7-3 with TRBJ2-1; tentatively, D is TRBD1 (5 bases). Trimming stripped 4 bases from V and 8 bases from J, with 18 bases between. Germline V lookup: CDR1 SGHTA, CDR2 FQGTGA. CDR3 length: 15 amino acids.

The chain is built from TRBV6-5 and TRBJ1-4; no definite D call. Trimming stripped 5 bases from V and 4 bases from J, with 14 bases between. CDR3 length: 15 residues. Germline loops: CDR1 MNHEY, CDR2 SVGAGI. The CDR3 protein is CASSNFLGDNEKLFF. DNA of the CDR3: TGTGCCAGCAGTAACTTCCTCGGCGATAATGAAAAACTGTTTTTT.

This clonotype is a singleton in its sample. A read error may produce the germline difference seen at one junction end. The rearrangement links TRBV7-9 to TRBJ2-2; TRBD2 is a possible D gene (5 bases). The length of the CDR3 is 13 residues. Germline-derived CDR1 and CDR2 are SEHNR and FQNEAQ (reference sequence). The CDR3: CASSPAGTGELSF. The CDR3 DNA is TGTGCCAGCAGCCCGGCGGGCACCGGGGAGCTGTCTTTT. The whole variable domain, filled in from reference TRBV7-9 and TRBJ2-2, reads DTGVSQNPRHKITKRGQNVTFRCDPISEHNRLYWYRQTLGQGPEFLTYFQNEAQLEKSRLLSDRFSAERPKGSFSTLEIQRTEQGDSAMYLCASSPAGTGELSFGEGSRLTVL.

Comments on this clonotype: A read error is possible here, since a much larger clone lies one base away. The chain couples TRBV20-1 to TRBJ2-7, with a weak D call TRBD2 (5 bases). From germline, CDR1 is DFQATT and CDR2 SNEGSKA (reference sequence). Trimming pared 6 bases from V and 6 bases from J, leaving 21 bases between. This CDR3 has 14 amino acids. The CDR3 DNA sequence: TGCAGTGCCCACGAGGGTAGCCCTCTCTTCGAGCAGTACTTC. This codes for CSAHEGSPLFEQYF.

This clonotype was found many times. CDR3 in amino acids: CSAPLQGENKLYQPQHF. The CDR3 DNA follows: TGCAGTGCGCCCTTACAAGGGGAAAATAAGCTTTATCAGCCCCAGCATTTT. The J gene is TRBJ1-5, the V gene TRBV20-1, with D perhaps matching TRBD1 (5 bases). The CDR3 is 17 amino acids. Looked up from germline, CDR1 is DFQATT and CDR2 is SNEGSKA (reference sequence). V lost 6 bases and J 5 bases, leaving 26 bases between the germline ends.

With respect to this clonotype: A read error may be the cause here, since a much bigger clone is one base away. The chain couples TRBV10-3 to TRBJ2-3; D ambiguous. Looked up from germline, CDR1 is ENHRY and CDR2 is SYGVKD. The CDR3 has 12 residues. CDR3 sequence (DNA): TGTGCCTTCAGTGAGTCTACAGATACGCAGTATTTT. Translating gives CAFSESTDTQYF.

This clonotype was counted many times. The chain couples TRBV5-1 to TRBJ2-1; no clear D. From germline, CDR1 is SGHRS and CDR2 YFSETQ. Trimming took off 3 bases at V and 8 bases at J, with 12 bases between the two ends. This CDR3 comprises 13 residues. DNA of the CDR3: TGCGCCAGCAGCTGGCCACCTGACGATGAGCAGTTCTTC. Protein sequence: CASSWPPDDEQFF.

Points on this clonotype: This may be a read error: a much more frequent sequence differs by one nucleotide. The chain has TRBV20-1 and TRBJ2-7; 7 bases align to TRBD2. The trim removed 7 bases at V and 5 bases at J, leaving 11 bases unmatched. CDR3 length: 13 residues. Per the germline V gene, CDR1 is DFQATT and CDR2 is SNEGSKA (reference sequence). The CDR3 bases are TGCAGTGTCCGAGGGAGGGGACGGGACGAGCAGTACTTC. The encoded protein is CSVRGRGRDEQYF.